This TCR beta chain was identified during a study of blood T cell repertoires in COVID-19. As for the study in general: The cDNA or gDNA used as material had been derived from T cells, B-cell-depleted T cells, or PBMCs.

Original data processing: Reference gene primer amplification gave nucleated cell count estimates. The method was immunoSEQ multiplex PCR; TCRdb's version includes in-frame clones alone and lacks a portion of them. V and J calls plus clone size are reproduced from that table; the DNA served to infer D and trimming. The table lists tens of thousands of clones, approximately 79% of them singletons. This CDR3 comprises 17 residues. Trimming cost V 3 bases and J 0 bases; bases outside gene matches: 9. Germline CDR1 reads LGHDT; CDR2 reads YNNKEL (reference sequence). The sample consisted of peripheral blood. This chain joins TRBV3-1 (or the pseudogene TRBV3-2) and TRBJ1-2, with TRBD1 matching 8 bases. The clonotype comes from an elderly woman with active or convalescent COVID-19. The CDR3 nucleotides read TGTGCCAGCAGCCACTCAGGGGGCGTAAATACTAACTATGGCTACACCTTC. Amino acids: CASSHSGGVNTNYGYTF.